Listed below are T cell receptor beta chains from one sample, sequenced in a study of blood T cell repertoires in COVID-19. TCRdb's table, derived via immunoSEQ multiplex PCR, lists solely in-frame clones and lacks some. The sample holds some 100,000 clones, 90% seen once. The sequenced sample was peripheral blood. The receptors stem from a man in his forties or fifties with acute or convalescent COVID-19. CDR3s include the opening cysteine and the closing phenylalanine or tryptophan. D genes are given only for firm matches. Rows give clone size only sometimes, using once, few, many, or a class for an expanded clone.

v_call: TRBV30; j_call: TRBJ1-2; cdr3_length: 16; d_call: TRBD1; clone_size: -; cdr3_nt: TGTGCCTGGACCCGTCCCGGGACAGGGGCCGGGAGTGGCTACACCTTC; cdr3_aa: CAWTRPGTGAGSGYTF
v_call: TRBV6-5; j_call: TRBJ1-5; cdr3_length: 14; d_call: -; clone_size: -; cdr3_nt: TGTGCCAGCAGTTATGGCAATAGCAATCAGCCCCAGCATTTT; cdr3_aa: CASSYGNSNQPQHF
v_call: TRBV18; j_call: TRBJ2-7; cdr3_length: 13; d_call: TRBD1; clone_size: -; cdr3_nt: TGTGCCAGCTCACCGGGACAGCCTTCGGAGCAGTACTTC; cdr3_aa: CASSPGQPSEQYF
v_call: TRBV7-2; j_call: TRBJ2-7; cdr3_length: 14; d_call: TRBD2; clone_size: -; cdr3_nt: TGTGCCAGCAATTGGGGAGGGAGTTCCCACGAGCAGTACTTC; cdr3_aa: CASNWGGSSHEQYF
v_call: TRBV4-1; j_call: TRBJ1-1; cdr3_length: 15; d_call: -; clone_size: -; cdr3_nt: TGCGCCAGCAGCCAAGATCATGGGGGCATAGCTGAAGCTTTCTTT; cdr3_aa: CASSQDHGGIAEAFF
v_call: TRBV7-6; j_call: TRBJ1-5; cdr3_length: 15; d_call: -; clone_size: few; cdr3_nt: TGTGCCAGCAGCTGGAAACAGGGAGGGGATCAGCCCCAGCATTTT; cdr3_aa: CASSWKQGGDQPQHF
v_call: TRBV10-1; j_call: TRBJ1-4; cdr3_length: 13; d_call: -; clone_size: -; cdr3_nt: TGCGCCAGCAGTGAGGCCAGTGGCGAAAAACTGTTTTTT; cdr3_aa: CASSEASGEKLFF
v_call: TRBV5-6; j_call: TRBJ2-7; cdr3_length: 15; d_call: TRBD1; clone_size: once; cdr3_nt: TGTGCCAGCAGCCTACCGGGACAGGGACCCTACGAGCAGTACTTC; cdr3_aa: CASSLPGQGPYEQYF
v_call: TRBV9; j_call: TRBJ2-1; cdr3_length: 15; d_call: -; clone_size: -; cdr3_nt: TGTGCCAGCAGCGTAGAGACTAGCTCCTACAATGAGCAGTTCTTC; cdr3_aa: CASSVETSSYNEQFF
v_call: TRBV18; j_call: TRBJ2-7; cdr3_length: 16; d_call: TRBD1; clone_size: -; cdr3_nt: TGTGCCAGCTCACCAAATACTCGACAGGGGGCAGACGAGCAGTACTTC; cdr3_aa: CASSPNTRQGADEQYF
v_call: TRBV6-1; j_call: TRBJ1-1; cdr3_length: 14; d_call: -; clone_size: -; cdr3_nt: TGTGCCAGCAGTGAATTGGAGCAGGGCGCTGAAGCTTTCTTT; cdr3_aa: CASSELEQGAEAFF
v_call: TRBV24-1; j_call: TRBJ2-2; cdr3_length: 15; d_call: TRBD2; clone_size: -; cdr3_nt: TGTGCCACCAGTGGTGCGACTAGCGGGAACGGGGAGCTGTTTTTT; cdr3_aa: CATSGATSGNGELFF
v_call: TRBV20-1; j_call: TRBJ1-1; cdr3_length: 11; d_call: -; clone_size: -; cdr3_nt: TGCAGGGCCTTCCTCAACACTGAAGCTTTCTTT; cdr3_aa: CRAFLNTEAFF
v_call: TRBV4-1; j_call: TRBJ2-5; cdr3_length: 14; d_call: -; clone_size: -; cdr3_nt: TGCGCCAGCAGCCAAGAACGACAGAGAGAGACCCAGTACTTC; cdr3_aa: CASSQERQRETQYF
v_call: TRBV7-8; j_call: TRBJ2-2; cdr3_length: 14; d_call: -; clone_size: -; cdr3_nt: TGTGCCAGCAGCCCCCGCGGGAACACCGGGGAGCTGTTTTTT; cdr3_aa: CASSPRGNTGELFF
v_call: TRBV20-1; j_call: TRBJ2-5; cdr3_length: 18; d_call: TRBD2; clone_size: -; cdr3_nt: TGCAGTGCTAGTCCTTTTAAACCGAAACTAGCGGGAGGTAAGACCCAGTACTTC; cdr3_aa: CSASPFKPKLAGGKTQYF
v_call: TRBV11-2; j_call: TRBJ2-1; cdr3_length: 18; d_call: TRBD2; clone_size: -; cdr3_nt: TGTGCCAGCAGCTTCAGAAAGACTAGCGGGGGACAATACAATGAGCAGTTCTTC; cdr3_aa: CASSFRKTSGGQYNEQFF
v_call: TRBV27; j_call: TRBJ2-7; cdr3_length: 16; d_call: TRBD1; clone_size: -; cdr3_nt: TGTGCCAGCAGTTTCACCTCGACAGGGGTCTCCTACGAGCAGTACTTC; cdr3_aa: CASSFTSTGVSYEQYF
v_call: TRBV9; j_call: TRBJ1-6; cdr3_length: 14; d_call: -; clone_size: -; cdr3_nt: TGTGCCAGCAGCTCGGACAGAGATAATTCACCCCTCCACTTT; cdr3_aa: CASSSDRDNSPLHF
v_call: TRBV4-2; j_call: TRBJ2-5; cdr3_length: 14; d_call: -; clone_size: -; cdr3_nt: TGTGCCAGCAGCCAAGACACTAGATTTCAGACCCAGTACTTC; cdr3_aa: CASSQDTRFQTQYF
v_call: TRBV19; j_call: TRBJ2-7; cdr3_length: 13; d_call: -; clone_size: -; cdr3_nt: TGTGCCAGTAGTCCCTCAGGGGACTACGAGCAGTACTTC; cdr3_aa: CASSPSGDYEQYF
v_call: TRBV2; j_call: TRBJ2-7; cdr3_length: 14; d_call: TRBD2; clone_size: -; cdr3_nt: TGTGCCAGTAGACTAGCGGGACTCTCCTACGAGCAGTACTTC; cdr3_aa: CASRLAGLSYEQYF
v_call: TRBV19; j_call: TRBJ1-6; cdr3_length: 15; d_call: -; clone_size: -; cdr3_nt: TGTGCCAGTAGTATAGAGGTCCAGGGGAACTCACCCCTCCACTTT; cdr3_aa: CASSIEVQGNSPLHF
v_call: TRBV6-5; j_call: TRBJ1-2; cdr3_length: 13; d_call: TRBD1; clone_size: -; cdr3_nt: TGTGCCAGCAGGACAGGGGGTTATTATGGCTACACCTTC; cdr3_aa: CASRTGGYYGYTF
v_call: TRBV27; j_call: TRBJ2-1; cdr3_length: 21; d_call: TRBD2; clone_size: -; cdr3_nt: TGTGCCAGCAGTCCCGGACAGGGGGTATCCGGGACTAGCGGGAGGGCCGGTGAGCAGTTCTTC; cdr3_aa: CASSPGQGVSGTSGRAGEQFF
v_call: TRBV3-1/TRBV3-2; j_call: TRBJ2-2; cdr3_length: 14; d_call: -; clone_size: -; cdr3_nt: TGTGCCAGCAGACAGGGACCGAACACCGGGGAGCTGTTTTTT; cdr3_aa: CASRQGPNTGELFF
v_call: TRBV29-1; j_call: TRBJ2-6; cdr3_length: 17; d_call: -; clone_size: few; cdr3_nt: TGCAGCGGCGCATCAGGGACTTCCGAGTCTGGGGCCAACGTCCTGACTTTC; cdr3_aa: CSGASGTSESGANVLTF
v_call: TRBV20-1; j_call: TRBJ1-1; cdr3_length: 15; d_call: TRBD1; clone_size: -; cdr3_nt: TGCAGTGCTAGTCACAGGGGGTCCATGAACACTGAAGCTTTCTTT; cdr3_aa: CSASHRGSMNTEAFF
v_call: TRBV6-4; j_call: TRBJ2-1; cdr3_length: 15; d_call: -; clone_size: few; cdr3_nt: TGTGCCAGCAGTGACAACCTAGACAGCCCAATCGAGCAGTTCTTC; cdr3_aa: CASSDNLDSPIEQFF
v_call: TRBV27; j_call: TRBJ2-1; cdr3_length: 16; d_call: TRBD2; clone_size: -; cdr3_nt: TGTGCCAGCAGTTTATCCGGGCGGGAGGGCCTTAGGGAGCAGTTCTTC; cdr3_aa: CASSLSGREGLREQFF
v_call: TRBV28; j_call: TRBJ2-4; cdr3_length: 14; d_call: TRBD2; clone_size: -; cdr3_nt: TGTGCCAGCAGTTATGGACTAGCGGAAAACATTCAGTACTTC; cdr3_aa: CASSYGLAENIQYF
v_call: TRBV6-5; j_call: TRBJ1-1; cdr3_length: 14; d_call: TRBD1; clone_size: -; cdr3_nt: TGTGCCAGCAGTCTCAACAGGGGGAGCACTGAAGCTTTCTTT; cdr3_aa: CASSLNRGSTEAFF
v_call: TRBV7-9; j_call: TRBJ2-5; cdr3_length: 17; d_call: TRBD2; clone_size: -; cdr3_nt: TGTGCCAGCAGCCCCCAGACCCCCGGGACTAGCGGAGAGACCCAGTACTTC; cdr3_aa: CASSPQTPGTSGETQYF
v_call: TRBV6-5; j_call: TRBJ2-3; cdr3_length: 14; d_call: -; clone_size: -; cdr3_nt: TGTGCCAGCAGACTCATGGGTTCGGGAAATACGCAGTATTTT; cdr3_aa: CASRLMGSGNTQYF
v_call: TRBV27; j_call: TRBJ2-1; cdr3_length: 11; d_call: -; clone_size: -; cdr3_nt: TGTGCCAGCCACTCAGGACAGGAGCAGTTCTTC; cdr3_aa: CASHSGQEQFF
v_call: TRBV14; j_call: TRBJ2-3; cdr3_length: 17; d_call: TRBD1; clone_size: -; cdr3_nt: TGTGCCAGCAGCCAAGATAGACAGGGGGCTGGCACAGATACGCAGTATTTT; cdr3_aa: CASSQDRQGAGTDTQYF
v_call: TRBV14; j_call: TRBJ2-7; cdr3_length: 16; d_call: TRBD1; clone_size: once; cdr3_nt: TGTGCCAGCAGCGAGACCTTCGGGACAGGGGGGTACGAGCAGTACTTC; cdr3_aa: CASSETFGTGGYEQYF
v_call: TRBV25-1; j_call: TRBJ1-6; cdr3_length: 15; d_call: -; clone_size: -; cdr3_nt: TGTGCCAGCAGTGATGTGAGCTCCTATAATTCACCCCTCCACTTT; cdr3_aa: CASSDVSSYNSPLHF
v_call: TRBV30; j_call: TRBJ2-5; cdr3_length: 13; d_call: TRBD2; clone_size: -; cdr3_nt: TGTGCCTGGGGGACTAGCGGGAAAGAGACCCAGTACTTC; cdr3_aa: CAWGTSGKETQYF
v_call: TRBV28; j_call: TRBJ1-5; cdr3_length: 16; d_call: -; clone_size: -; cdr3_nt: TGTGCCAGCAGTCTCACCAGTGCCGATAGCAATCAGCCCCAGCATTTT; cdr3_aa: CASSLTSADSNQPQHF
v_call: TRBV7-2; j_call: TRBJ2-7; cdr3_length: 15; d_call: TRBD1; clone_size: -; cdr3_nt: TGTGCCAGCAGCCCCAACCGGGACAGCACCTACGAGCAGTACTTC; cdr3_aa: CASSPNRDSTYEQYF
v_call: TRBV7-2; j_call: TRBJ1-4; cdr3_length: 14; d_call: -; clone_size: -; cdr3_nt: TGTGCCAGCAGCTTAAAGGGGTATAATGAAAAACTGTTTTTT; cdr3_aa: CASSLKGYNEKLFF
v_call: TRBV2; j_call: TRBJ2-2; cdr3_length: 15; d_call: -; clone_size: once; cdr3_nt: TGTGCCAGCAGCTTGGAGGGGGCGCGGACCGGGGAGCTGTTTTTT; cdr3_aa: CASSLEGARTGELFF
v_call: TRBV21-1; j_call: TRBJ1-2; cdr3_length: 16; d_call: -; clone_size: -; cdr3_nt: TGTGCCAGCAGCAAAAACAGCTACACAGGCATTGTAGGCTACACCTTC; cdr3_aa: CASSKNSYTGIVGYTF
v_call: TRBV29-1; j_call: TRBJ2-3; cdr3_length: 17; d_call: TRBD1; clone_size: once; cdr3_nt: TGCAGCGCCGGGGGTTTCGTGGACAGGGTGGACACAGATACGCAGTATTTT; cdr3_aa: CSAGGFVDRVDTDTQYF
v_call: TRBV4-2; j_call: TRBJ1-2; cdr3_length: 13; d_call: -; clone_size: -; cdr3_nt: TGTGCCAGCAGCCAAGGAGGGATCTATGGCTACACCTTC; cdr3_aa: CASSQGGIYGYTF
v_call: TRBV7-2; j_call: TRBJ2-7; cdr3_length: 17; d_call: -; clone_size: -; cdr3_nt: TGTGCCAGCAGCTTAGACCCGAGGGCTAGCTGGAACTACGAGCAGTACTTC; cdr3_aa: CASSLDPRASWNYEQYF
v_call: TRBV11-3; j_call: TRBJ2-3; cdr3_length: 13; d_call: -; clone_size: -; cdr3_nt: TGTGCCAGCAGCTCCGGACTCACAGATACGCAGTATTTT; cdr3_aa: CASSSGLTDTQYF
v_call: TRBV14; j_call: TRBJ2-3; cdr3_length: 18; d_call: TRBD2; clone_size: -; cdr3_nt: TGTGCCAGCAGCCAAGGTGCAGGGAGCGGGAGGCGAACAGATACGCAGTATTTT; cdr3_aa: CASSQGAGSGRRTDTQYF
v_call: TRBV7-2; j_call: TRBJ2-7; cdr3_length: 15; d_call: TRBD2; clone_size: -; cdr3_nt: TGTGCCAGCAGCTTCCAGGCGGGGGAGGACTACGAGCAGTACTTC; cdr3_aa: CASSFQAGEDYEQYF
v_call: TRBV5-1; j_call: TRBJ1-4; cdr3_length: 15; d_call: -; clone_size: -; cdr3_nt: TGCGCCAGCAGTTCTCTAGGGGGGGAAAATGAAAAACTGTTTTTT; cdr3_aa: CASSSLGGENEKLFF
v_call: TRBV19; j_call: TRBJ1-2; cdr3_length: 14; d_call: -; clone_size: -; cdr3_nt: TGTGCCAGCCGACGCGGGGATCAGGTGGGGGGCTACACCTTC; cdr3_aa: CASRRGDQVGGYTF
v_call: TRBV18; j_call: TRBJ2-6; cdr3_length: 17; d_call: -; clone_size: few; cdr3_nt: TGTGCCAGCTCACCAGCAGGGTCCACCTCTGGGGCCAACGTCCTGACTTTC; cdr3_aa: CASSPAGSTSGANVLTF
v_call: TRBV3-1/TRBV3-2; j_call: TRBJ1-2; cdr3_length: 11; d_call: -; clone_size: few; cdr3_nt: TGTGCCAGCAGCTTGGGGGGTGGCTACACCTTC; cdr3_aa: CASSLGGGYTF
v_call: TRBV18; j_call: TRBJ2-3; cdr3_length: 11; d_call: -; clone_size: -; cdr3_nt: TGTGCCAGCTCACCGGAGGATACGCAGTATTTT; cdr3_aa: CASSPEDTQYF